This TCR beta chain was sequenced during a study of T cell clones after liver transplantation. The wider study: Liver transplant recipients had immunosuppression withdrawal attempted within 2 years. Apart from three HCV-positive recipients, transplants were for non-autoimmune, non-viral reasons. Subjects received no induction therapy and standard immunosuppression until randomization at 12-24 months post-transplant.

Libraries were prepared by immunoSEQ multiplex PCR; TCRdb keeps only in-frame clonotypes and omits some of them. The sample carries 75,000 to 95,000 clones, approximately 81% recorded once. With 0 bases removed from V and 5 bases from J, the gap between germline ends came to 9 bases. The CDR3 has 14 amino acids. The V gene's germline CDR1 is SGHDT and CDR2 YYEEEE. The chain couples TRBV5-6 to TRBJ1-5; tentatively, D is TRBD1 (5 bases). The specimen was CD4+ T cells from blood, collected 48 to 50 months after liver transplant. The sequence came from a human patient who received a liver transplant. Some T cells may be graft donor cells. CDR3 sequence (DNA): TGTGCCAGCAGCTTGGCAGGGTCCCATCAGCCCCAGCATTTT. Its protein product is CASSLAGSHQPQHF.